Only a few counts were recorded for the clone carrying this T cell receptor beta chain. Its antigen is still unknown. Sequenced by immunoSEQ multiplex PCR; TCRdb stores in-frame clones only, minus some. This table has about 77,000 clones, under 98% appearing once. This entry belongs to a study of Tregs in tolerant kidney transplant recipients. Study-level results: Donor-specific Treg expansion exceeded global Treg expansion in tolerant patients, suggesting antigen drive. Few patients were studied, so findings need validation in larger groups.

Germline CDR1 SGHVS, CDR2 FQNEAQ. This CDR3 comprises 16 residues. The ends lost 5 bases at V and 4 bases at J; junction bases unmatched: 10. Unstimulated Tregs (CD4+CD25+CD127-) and CD4+CD25- non-Tregs were sorted from PBMCs. The sequenced sample was CD4+ T cells from blood, obtained before the transplant. The rearrangement joins TRBV7-8 to TRBJ1-5, with 8 bases aligning to TRBD1. The source is a human donor who received a combined kidney and bone marrow transplant. The CDR3 nucleotides are TGTGCCAGCAGCCCCCTTACAGGGGGTTCGAATCAGCCCCAGCATTTT. This gives the protein CASSPLTGGSNQPQHF. Variable domain in full (rest from reference TRBV7-8 and TRBJ1-5): GAGVSQSPRYKVAKRGQDVALRCDPISGHVSLFWYQQALGQGPEFLTYFQNEAQLDKSGLPSDRFFAERPEGSVSTLKIQRTQQEDSAVYLCASSPLTGGSNQPQHFGDGTRLSIL.